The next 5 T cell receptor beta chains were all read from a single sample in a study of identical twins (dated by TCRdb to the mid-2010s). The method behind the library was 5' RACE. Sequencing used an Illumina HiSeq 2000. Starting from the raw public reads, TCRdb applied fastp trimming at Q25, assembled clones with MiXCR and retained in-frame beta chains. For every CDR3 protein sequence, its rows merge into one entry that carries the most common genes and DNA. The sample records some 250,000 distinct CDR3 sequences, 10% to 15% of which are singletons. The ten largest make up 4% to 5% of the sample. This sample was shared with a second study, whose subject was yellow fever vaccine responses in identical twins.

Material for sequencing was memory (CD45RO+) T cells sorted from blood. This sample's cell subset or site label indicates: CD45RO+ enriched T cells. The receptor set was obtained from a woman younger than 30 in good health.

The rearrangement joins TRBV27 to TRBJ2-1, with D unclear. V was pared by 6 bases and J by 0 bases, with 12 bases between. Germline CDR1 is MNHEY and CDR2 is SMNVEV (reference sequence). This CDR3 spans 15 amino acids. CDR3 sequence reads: CASRLRTSSYNEQFF. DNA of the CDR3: TGTGCCAGCAGGCTACGCACCAGCTCCTACAATGAGCAGTTCTTC.

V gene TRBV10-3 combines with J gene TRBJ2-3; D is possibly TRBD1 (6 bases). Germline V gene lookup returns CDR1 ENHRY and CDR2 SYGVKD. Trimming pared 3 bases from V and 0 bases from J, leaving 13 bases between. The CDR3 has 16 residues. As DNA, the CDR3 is TGTGCCATCAGTGATTTGGGGGCTTTAAGCACAGATACGCAGTATTTT. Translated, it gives CAISDLGALSTDTQYF.

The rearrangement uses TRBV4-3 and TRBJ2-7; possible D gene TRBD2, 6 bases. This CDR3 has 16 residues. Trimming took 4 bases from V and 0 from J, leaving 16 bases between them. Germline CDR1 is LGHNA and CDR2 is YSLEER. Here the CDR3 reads CASSLSWGGNSYEQYF. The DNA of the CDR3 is TGCGCCAGCAGCCTCTCTTGGGGCGGGAACTCCTACGAGCAGTACTTC.

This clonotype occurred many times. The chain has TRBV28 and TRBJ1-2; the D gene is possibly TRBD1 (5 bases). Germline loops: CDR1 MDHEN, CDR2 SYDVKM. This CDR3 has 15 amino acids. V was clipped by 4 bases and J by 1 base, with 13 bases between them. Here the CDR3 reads CASSYGGGINYGYTF. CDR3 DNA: TGTGCCAGCAGTTATGGGGGAGGGATTAACTATGGCTACACCTTC.

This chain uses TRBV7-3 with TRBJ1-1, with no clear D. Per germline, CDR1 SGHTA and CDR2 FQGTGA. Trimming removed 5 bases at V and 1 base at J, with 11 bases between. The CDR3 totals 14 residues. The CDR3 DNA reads TGTGCCAGCAGCCCAGCCCCCGGGAACACTGAAGCTTTCTTT. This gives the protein CASSPAPGNTEAFF.